This TCR beta chain was recorded in a study of CD8 T cells in ankylosing spondylitis. Study-level results: There was reportedly significant enrichment of clones that were disease-linked in matched ankylosing spondylitis synovial fluid. What seemed typical of ankylosing spondylitis blood was a TCR beta motif built from under 10 highly homologous variants.

It was by quantitative 5'-RACE with molecular barcodes that TCR beta libraries were made. TCRdb recomputed calls from the 5' RACE reads with MiXCR, one row per CDR3 protein. This table has 400,000 or so distinct CDR3 sequences, roughly a quarter appearing once. A remark on this clonotype: Its target is not known.

Germline V gene lookup returns CDR1 MNHNS and CDR2 SASEGT. Trimming removed 4 bases at V and 4 bases at J, with 10 bases between. The CDR3 consists of 13 residues. The receptor was isolated from a male donor with ankylosing spondylitis. The sequencing sample was made of blood, either unsorted or a sorted T cell fraction (not recorded which). This chain connects TRBV6-1 to TRBJ1-1; D is unresolved. The CDR3 sequence is CASSATPGTEAFF. The CDR3 DNA is TGTGCCAGCAGTGCCACCCCTGGCACTGAAGCTTTCTTT.